This note documents a single T cell receptor beta chain sequence. The target of this receptor is not known. Nothing much larger sits one base from this clone, and base qualities are not available. The record originates from a study of identical twins (dated by TCRdb to about 2016). General notes on the study: The study deep-sequenced TCR alpha and beta repertoires from monozygotic twins, unrelated adults of various ages and cord blood to test whether fetal clonotypes persist. To rule out contamination, the twin experiments were replicated at different times with different library preparation protocols.

Library generation was performed with 5' RACE. The instrument given in TCRdb is Illumina HiSeq 2000. A universal primer binding site was introduced by template switching, and a unique molecular identifier was present in the final cDNA, enabling accurate counting of TCR cDNA molecules. Specific primers in the conserved constant-segment region were used to synthesize first-strand cDNA for the TCR alpha and beta chains. To control for contamination, each cDNA library was double barcoded with a SMART-Mk sample barcode plus Illumina barcodes. Two successive PCR steps introduced TruSeq adapter sequences along with Illumina sample barcodes. TCR alpha and beta cDNA libraries were sequenced on the Illumina HiSeq platform with custom primers. From the authors' description of their analysis: MiGEC was used to process raw reads and extract unique molecular identifiers, and MiXCR was used to find CDR3 positions. Recombination models were inferred per individual with the repgenHMM and IGoR tools using an EM algorithm. The analysis of shared clonotypes was done with the tcR package in R, with sharing normalized by the product of cloneset sizes. Out-of-frame nonproductive sequences were analyzed to study raw recombination free of thymic and clonal selection effects. The raw public data were reprocessed by TCRdb itself: fastp quality trimming at Q25, MiXCR clonotype calling, in-frame beta chains only. Merged by CDR3 protein, the rows form single entries marked with the most common genes and DNA. It is TCRdb's table, rather than the study itself, that gives the V and J calls and clone size. Across this sample there are hundreds of thousands of distinct CDR3 sequences, with around 7.5% seen only once. Jointly, the top ten make up roughly 1.6% of the sample.

All donors were healthy Caucasians. Three pairs of female monozygotic twins, all aged roughly 18 to 29 years, made up the twin cohort. RNA for TCR libraries was isolated from peripheral blood mononuclear cells. On the study overall, not on this receptor specifically: Abundant cord blood beta clonotypes carried fewer insertions; young adult naive repertoires showed a weaker similar trend, while memory repertoires showed none. Compared with coincidental sharing between unrelated individuals, an excess of low generation-probability sequences was observed among out-of-frame TCR alpha sequences shared between twins. Excess twin sharing in beta out-of-frame sequences was weaker because fewer shared sequences lowered the signal-to-noise ratio. Invariant T cells such as MAIT and iNKT could partly confound zero-insertion analyses, although diverse VJ usage argued against such confounding for most clonotypes. Out-of-frame TCR alpha sharing in monozygotic twins was systematically underestimated by recombination models, whereas sharing between unrelated individuals was in agreement with the recombination models. Because the same donors could not be followed over many years, the conclusions depended on cross-sectional statistical analysis.

Another study also made use of these data, one on yellow fever vaccine responses in identical twins. Taken from the second paper: The T cell response to vaccination in identical twins was reported by the authors to appear partly convergent and partly personalized. In identical twins, the study followed T cell clones that responded to the vaccine with precision.

This TCR derives from a woman aged 18-29 years in good health. Sequencing used PBMCs.

The DNA reads as follows: TGTGCCAGCTCACCATCCCCGGGTAGCAATCAGCCCCAGCATTTT. Translated, this is CASSPSPGSNQPQHF. Recombination connected TRBV18 to TRBJ1-5; no D gene is confidently identified. At the junction V is shortened by 2 bases and J by 0 bases, with 8 bases in between. According to the germline V gene, CDR1 reads KGHSH and CDR2 reads LQKENI. Inclusive of the bounding cysteine and phenylalanine, the CDR3 is 15 residues long. This entry keeps only the CDR3 DNA: 45 bases, framed from base 1.